This T cell receptor beta chain was recorded in a study of blood T cells in healthy people across ages. Then a second PCR, running roughly 7 to 11 cycles, was carried out with a sample-barcoded 5' primer and a J-beta primer mix. TCRdb ran MiXCR on the 5' RACE reads and lists one entry per CDR3 protein. The data show hundreds of thousands of distinct CDR3 sequences, 58% seen once. Trimming took 4 bases from V and 6 from J, leaving 7 bases between them. The CDR3 extends over 12 amino acids. Germline V gene lookup returns CDR1 MNHNY and CDR2 SVGAGI (reference sequence). The receptor's source is a man aged 25-45 years in good health. The chain carries TRBV6-6 and TRBJ2-1; either TRBD1 or TRBD2 may fit D (5 bases each). Sequencing was done on a sample of blood. CDR3 DNA: TGTGCCAGCAGTTCCGGGGCCAATGAGCAGTTCTTC. Translating gives CASSSGANEQFF.